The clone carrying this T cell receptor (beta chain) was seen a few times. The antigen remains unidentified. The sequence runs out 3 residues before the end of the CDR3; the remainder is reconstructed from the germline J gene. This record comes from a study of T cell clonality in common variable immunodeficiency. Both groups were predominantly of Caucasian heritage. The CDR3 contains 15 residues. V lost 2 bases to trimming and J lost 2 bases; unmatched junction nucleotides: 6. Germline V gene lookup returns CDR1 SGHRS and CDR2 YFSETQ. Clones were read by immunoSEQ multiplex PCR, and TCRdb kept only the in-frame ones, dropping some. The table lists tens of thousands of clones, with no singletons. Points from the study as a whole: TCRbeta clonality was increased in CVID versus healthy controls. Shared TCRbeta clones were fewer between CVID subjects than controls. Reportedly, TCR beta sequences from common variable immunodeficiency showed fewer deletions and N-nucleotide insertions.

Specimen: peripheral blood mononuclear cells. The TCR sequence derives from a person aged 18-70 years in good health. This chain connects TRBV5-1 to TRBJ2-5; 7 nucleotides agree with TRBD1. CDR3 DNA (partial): TGCGCCAGCAGCTTAGGGGGCTCCCCTCAAGAGACC. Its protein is CASSLGGSPQET. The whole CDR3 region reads CASSLGGSPQETQYF.